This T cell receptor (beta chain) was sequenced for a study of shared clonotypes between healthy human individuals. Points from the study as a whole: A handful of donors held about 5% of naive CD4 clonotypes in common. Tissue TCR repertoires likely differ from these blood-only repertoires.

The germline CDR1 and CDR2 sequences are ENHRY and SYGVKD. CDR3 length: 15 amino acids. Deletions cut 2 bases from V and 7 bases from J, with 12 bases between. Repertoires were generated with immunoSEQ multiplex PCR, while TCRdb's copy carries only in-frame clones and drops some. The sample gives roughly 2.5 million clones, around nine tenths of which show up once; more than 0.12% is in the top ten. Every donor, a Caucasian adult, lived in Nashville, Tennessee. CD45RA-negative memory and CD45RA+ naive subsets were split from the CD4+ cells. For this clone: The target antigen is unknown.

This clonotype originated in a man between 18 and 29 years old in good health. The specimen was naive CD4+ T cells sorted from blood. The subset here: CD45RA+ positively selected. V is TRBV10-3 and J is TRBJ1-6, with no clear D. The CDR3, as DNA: TGTGCCATCAGTGAGGGGCGTTCCGGGAATTCACCCCTCCACTTT. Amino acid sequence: CAISEGRSGNSPLHF.